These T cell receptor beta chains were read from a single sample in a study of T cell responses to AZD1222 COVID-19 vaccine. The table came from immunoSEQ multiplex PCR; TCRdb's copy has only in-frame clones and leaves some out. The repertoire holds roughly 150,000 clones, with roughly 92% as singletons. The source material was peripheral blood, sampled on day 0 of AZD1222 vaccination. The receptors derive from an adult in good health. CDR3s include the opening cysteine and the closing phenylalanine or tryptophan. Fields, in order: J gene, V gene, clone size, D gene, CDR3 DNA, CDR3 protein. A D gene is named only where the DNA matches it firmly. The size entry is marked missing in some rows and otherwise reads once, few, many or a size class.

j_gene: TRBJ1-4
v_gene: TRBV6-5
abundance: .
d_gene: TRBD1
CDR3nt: TGTGCCAGCAGTTACTGGGACAGGGGGAGTGAAAAACTGTTTTTT
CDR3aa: CASSYWDRGSEKLFF

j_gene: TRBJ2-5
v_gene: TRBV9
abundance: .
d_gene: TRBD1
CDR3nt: TGTGCCAGCAGCGACCGACAGGGATCGTCGGAGACCCAGTACTTC
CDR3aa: CASSDRQGSSETQYF

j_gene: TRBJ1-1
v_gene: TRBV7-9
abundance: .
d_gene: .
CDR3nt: TGTGCCAGCAGCCAACAGGGTAACACTGAAGCTTTCTTT
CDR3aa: CASSQQGNTEAFF

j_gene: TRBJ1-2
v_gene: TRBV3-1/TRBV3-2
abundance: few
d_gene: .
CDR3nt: TGTGCCAGCAGCCAAGCGGGTAGTCTTAGCTATGGCTACACCTTC
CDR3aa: CASSQAGSLSYGYTF

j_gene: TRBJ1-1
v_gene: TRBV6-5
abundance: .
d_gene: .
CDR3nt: TGTGCCAGCAGCCGCCCAGGGTTACACACTGAAGCTTTCTTT
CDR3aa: CASSRPGLHTEAFF

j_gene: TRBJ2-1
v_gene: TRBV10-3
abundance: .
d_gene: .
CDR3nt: TGTGCCATCAGTCCCAGGGGTTTTGATGAGCAGTTCTTC
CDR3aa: CAISPRGFDEQFF

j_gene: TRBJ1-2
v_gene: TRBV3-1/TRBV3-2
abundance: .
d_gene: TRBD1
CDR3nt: TGTGCCAGCAGCCAGACAGGGTCGGTCTATGGCTACACCTTC
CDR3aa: CASSQTGSVYGYTF

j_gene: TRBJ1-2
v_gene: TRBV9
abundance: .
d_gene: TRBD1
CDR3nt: TGTGCCAGCAGCGCACCACAGGGGGAGCAGGACGGCTACACCTTC
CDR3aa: CASSAPQGEQDGYTF

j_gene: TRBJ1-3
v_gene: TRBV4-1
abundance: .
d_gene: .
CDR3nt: TGCGCCAGCAGCCCCTTAGCCGGGGGAAACACCATATATTTT
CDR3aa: CASSPLAGGNTIYF

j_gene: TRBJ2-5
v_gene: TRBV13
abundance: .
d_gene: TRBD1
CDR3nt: TGTGCCAGCAGCCGAGACAGGGACCAAGAGACCCAGTACTTC
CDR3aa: CASSRDRDQETQYF

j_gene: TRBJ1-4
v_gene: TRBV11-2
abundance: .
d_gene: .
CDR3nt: TGTGCCAGCAGCCCGATGGGGACAACTAATGAAAAACTGTTTTTT
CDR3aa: CASSPMGTTNEKLFF

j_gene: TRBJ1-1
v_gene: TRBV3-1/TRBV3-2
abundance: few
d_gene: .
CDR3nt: TGTGCCAGCAGCCAAGGGGGGGCCGGAGCTTTCTTT
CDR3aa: CASSQGGAGAFF

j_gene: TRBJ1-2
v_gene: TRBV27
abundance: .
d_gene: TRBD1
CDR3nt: TGTGCCAGCAGTTCCAGGACAGGGGCTGACTATGGCTACACCTTC
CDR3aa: CASSSRTGADYGYTF

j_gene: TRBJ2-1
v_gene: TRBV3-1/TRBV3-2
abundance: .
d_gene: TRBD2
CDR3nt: TGTGCCAGCAGCCCCAGCGGGAGAACCTTCAATGAGCAGTTCTTC
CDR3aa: CASSPSGRTFNEQFF

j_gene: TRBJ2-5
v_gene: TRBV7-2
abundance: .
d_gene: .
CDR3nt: TGTGCCAGCAGCCTCGACAGGGGAGGGCAAGAGACCCAGTACTTC
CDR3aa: CASSLDRGGQETQYF

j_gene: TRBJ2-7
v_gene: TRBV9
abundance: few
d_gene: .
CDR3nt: TGTGCCAGCAGCCCCGGGACGGTAAGGGAGCAGTACTTC
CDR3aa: CASSPGTVREQYF

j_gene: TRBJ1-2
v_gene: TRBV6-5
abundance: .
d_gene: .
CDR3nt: TGTGCCAGCAGTTCCATGGGGGAGGACCGTCGCTATGGCTACACCTTC
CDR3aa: CASSSMGEDRRYGYTF

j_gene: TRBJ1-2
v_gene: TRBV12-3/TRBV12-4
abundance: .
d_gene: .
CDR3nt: TGTGCCAGCAGTTTTGAGCCGCTGAGGGGCTACACCTTC
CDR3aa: CASSFEPLRGYTF

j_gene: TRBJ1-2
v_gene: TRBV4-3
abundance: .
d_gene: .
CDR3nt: TGCGCCAGCAGCCAAGGGCAGGACATAAACTATGGCTACACCTTC
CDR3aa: CASSQGQDINYGYTF

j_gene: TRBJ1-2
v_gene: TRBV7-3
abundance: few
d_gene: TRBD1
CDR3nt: TGTGCCAGCAGCACGGGACAGGGATATGGCTACACCTTC
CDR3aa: CASSTGQGYGYTF

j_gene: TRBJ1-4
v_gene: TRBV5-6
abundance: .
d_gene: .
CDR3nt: TGTGCCAGCAGCCCGGCTACAGCAACTAATGAAAAACTGTTTTTT
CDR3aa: CASSPATATNEKLFF

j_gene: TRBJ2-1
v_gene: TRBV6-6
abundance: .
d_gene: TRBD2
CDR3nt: TGTGCCAGCAGTCCCGGGACTAGCGGGTCGAGCTCCTACAATGAGCAGTTCTTC
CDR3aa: CASSPGTSGSSSYNEQFF

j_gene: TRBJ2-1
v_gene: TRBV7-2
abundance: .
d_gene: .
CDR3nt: TGTGCCAGCAGCCCCGTAAGGGGCAACTACAATGAGCAGTTCTTC
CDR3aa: CASSPVRGNYNEQFF

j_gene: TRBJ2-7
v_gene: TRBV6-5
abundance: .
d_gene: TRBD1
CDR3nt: TGTGCCAGCAGTTACTACAGGGGTCCCTACGAGCAGTACTTC
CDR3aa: CASSYYRGPYEQYF

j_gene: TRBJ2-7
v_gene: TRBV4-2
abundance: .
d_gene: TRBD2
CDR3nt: TGTGCCAGCAGCCAAGAGGCAACTAGCGGGGTTAGCTCCTACGAGCAGTACTTC
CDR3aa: CASSQEATSGVSSYEQYF

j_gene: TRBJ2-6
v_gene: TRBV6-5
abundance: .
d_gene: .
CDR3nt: TGTGCCAGCAAATCCGACAGGTCTGGGGCCAACGTCCTGACTTTC
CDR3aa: CASKSDRSGANVLTF

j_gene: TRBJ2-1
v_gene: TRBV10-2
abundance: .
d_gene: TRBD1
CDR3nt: TGCGCCAGCAGTGAGCCCTGGACAGGGGGAGGCCGTGAGCAGTTCTTC
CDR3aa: CASSEPWTGGGREQFF

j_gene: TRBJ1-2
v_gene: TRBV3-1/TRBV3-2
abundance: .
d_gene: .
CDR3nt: TGTGCCAGCAGCCAGGGCGCAGACCACTATGGCTACACCTTC
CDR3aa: CASSQGADHYGYTF

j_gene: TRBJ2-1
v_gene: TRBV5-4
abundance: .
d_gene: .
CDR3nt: TGTGCCAGCAGCTTGCCGGGGATCTCCTACAATGAGCAGTTCTTC
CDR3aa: CASSLPGISYNEQFF

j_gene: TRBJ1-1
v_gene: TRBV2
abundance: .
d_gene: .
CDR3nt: TGTGCCAGCAGGTCAGGTATGAACACTGAAGCTTTCTTT
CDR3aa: CASRSGMNTEAFF

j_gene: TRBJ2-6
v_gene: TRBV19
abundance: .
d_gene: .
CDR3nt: TGTGCCAGTAGTATAGATCTAATGTTCTCTGGGGCCAACGTCCTGACTTTC
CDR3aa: CASSIDLMFSGANVLTF

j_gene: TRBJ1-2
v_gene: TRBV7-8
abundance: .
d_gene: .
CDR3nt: TGTGCCAGCAGTCGCCGTCGGGGGAGTGGAGAGAGCTACACCTTC
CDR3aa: CASSRRRGSGESYTF

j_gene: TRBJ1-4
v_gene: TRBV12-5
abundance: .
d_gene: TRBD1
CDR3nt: TGTGCTAGTGGTTTGCCTCGGGACAGGGGGCCTGAAAAACTGTTTTTT
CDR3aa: CASGLPRDRGPEKLFF

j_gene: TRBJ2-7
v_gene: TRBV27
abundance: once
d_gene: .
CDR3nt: TGTGCCAGCAGTTTTTCAGGGGTCGAGCAGTACTTC
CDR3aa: CASSFSGVEQYF

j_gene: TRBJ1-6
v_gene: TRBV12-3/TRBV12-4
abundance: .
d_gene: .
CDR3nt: TGTGCCAGCAGTCTCGACAATTCACCCCTCCACTTT
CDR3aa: CASSLDNSPLHF

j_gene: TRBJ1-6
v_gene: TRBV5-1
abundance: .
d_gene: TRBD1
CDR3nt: TGCGCCAGCAGCCCAAACAGGGGAGGGAATTCACCCCTCCACTTT
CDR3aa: CASSPNRGGNSPLHF

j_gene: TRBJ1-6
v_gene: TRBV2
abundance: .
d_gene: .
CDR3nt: TGTGCCAGCAGTGAACGAGACGGTCTTAGTTCACCCCTCCACTTT
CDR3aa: CASSERDGLSSPLHF